This T cell receptor beta chain was documented in a study of T-cell memory formation after mild COVID-19. TCRdb re-analysed the 5' RACE reads in MiXCR, keeping a single row per CDR3 protein. The table has approximately 350,000 distinct CDR3 sequences, roughly an eighth seen once. The length of the CDR3 is 15 residues. V lost 3 bases and J 0 bases, leaving 11 bases between the germline ends. The V gene's germline CDR1 is SQVTM and CDR2 ANQGSEA. The rearrangement uses TRBV29-1 and TRBJ2-2; D perhaps matches TRBD1 (6 bases). Material: PBMCs or a T cell subset sorted from them (not recorded which). The receptor's source is a man between 18 and 35 years old who had mild COVID-19 (a few samples of this study predate the infection). Cell type and time point are not known. CDR3 amino acids: CSVDVGTTNTGELFF. The DNA of the CDR3 is TGCAGCGTTGATGTCGGGACAACGAACACCGGGGAGCTGTTTTTT.